This T cell receptor beta chain emerged from a study of blood T cell repertoires in COVID-19. Losses at the gene ends were 5 bases for V and 2 bases for J; bases not matched to a gene: 2. The CDR3 contains 16 residues. Germline CDR1 and CDR2: SEHNR and FQNEAQ (reference sequence). The repertoire was sequenced with immunoSEQ multiplex PCR; TCRdb's copy has only in-frame clones and lacks some. The sample lists 10,000 to 13,000 clones, over 65% occurring once. The chain has TRBV7-9 and TRBJ2-1; 14 nucleotides line up with TRBD2. The TCR was taken from a human donor in a cohort sampled during active COVID-19. The material sequenced was peripheral blood. CDR3 nucleotides: TGTGCCAGCAGCCGACTAGCGGGAGGGCCCTACAATGAGCAGTTCTTC. Its protein product is CASSRLAGGPYNEQFF.